The 9 T cell receptor beta chains given below trace back to one sample, sequenced in a study of T cells in Graves' hyperthyroidism and ophthalmopathy. Template material for amplifying TCR beta CDR3 regions consisted of RNA transcripts. Researchers ran a first-round RT-PCR on the TCR CDR3 using the HTBI primer set. Via MiXCR, TCRdb re-called the multiplex PCR reads, giving one row per CDR3 protein. This sample has more than 350,000 distinct CDR3 sequences; 13% to 15% occur once, and the top ten carry about 21%. Sequenced sample: blood. These receptors all come from an older woman with Graves' ophthalmopathy.

This chain links TRBV7-9 with TRBJ2-6, with D unclear. Germline CDR1 reads SEHNR; CDR2 reads FQNEAQ (reference sequence). The CDR3 length is 15 residues. Trimming stripped 5 bases from V and 0 bases from J, with 8 bases between. CDR3 coding DNA: TGTGCCAGCAGCCCCGTGACCTCTGGGGCCAACGTCCTGACTTTC. Protein product: CASSPVTSGANVLTF.

At least ten counts were recorded for this clonotype. V is TRBV11-3 and J is TRBJ2-1; 9 positions agree with TRBD2. J lost 8 bases, V lost 5 bases, and 7 bases had no gene match. The CDR3 runs 14 residues. Germline V gives CDR1 SGHNT, CDR2 YENEEA. CDR3: CASSPNSGSYEQFF. CDR3 in DNA: TGTGCCAGCAGCCCTAATAGCGGGAGCTATGAGCAGTTCTTC.

CDR3 in DNA: TGTGCCAGTAGAAAGGACGATTATAGCAATCAGCCCCAGCATTTT. The encoded protein is CASRKDDYSNQPQHF. V and J are TRBV19 and TRBJ1-5; the D is unclear. Trimming shortened V by 6 bases and J by 0 bases, and 12 bases separated the two germline ends. CDR3 length: 15 residues. Germline CDR1 LNHDA, CDR2 SQIVND (reference sequence).

J is TRBJ2-5 and V is TRBV28, with 10 bases matching TRBD1. V was pared by 3 bases and J by 5 bases, with 6 bases of the junction left unmatched. The CDR3 extends over 15 amino acids. Per germline, CDR1 MDHEN and CDR2 SYDVKM. CDR3 sequence (DNA): TGTGCCAGCAGTTTTGTGGGACAGGGGCTTGAGACCCAGTACTTC. Translation: CASSFVGQGLETQYF. The variable domain in full, with the rest retrieved from reference TRBV28 and TRBJ2-5, is DVKVTQSSRYLVKRTGEKVFLECVQDMDHENMFWYRQDPGLGLRLIYFSYDVKMKEKGDIPEGYSVSREKKERFSLILESASTNQTSMYLCASSFVGQGLETQYFGPGTRLLVL.

This clonotype was seen many times. The V gene is TRBV6-1, the J gene TRBJ1-1; 7 bases fit TRBD1. Germline CDR1 and CDR2: MNHNS and SASEGT. The CDR3 runs 13 residues. V shed 5 bases and J 8 bases; nucleotides not matched to a gene: 8. CDR3 in amino acids: CASSSVDRAEAFF. The CDR3 region has the DNA TGTGCCAGCAGTTCCGTAGACAGGGCAGAAGCTTTCTTT.

This clonotype was counted at least ten times. This chain connects TRBV5-1 to TRBJ1-1; D remains unclear. Germline values: CDR1 SGHRS, CDR2 YFSETQ. The CDR3 is made up of 14 amino acids. Trimming cost V 4 bases and J 6 bases, with 16 bases left between them. The CDR3: CASSHGTAVPEAFF. CDR3 coding DNA: TGCGCCAGCAGCCACGGAACCGCGGTGCCTGAAGCTTTCTTT.

This clonotype was detected ten times or more. This chain links TRBV5-1 with TRBJ2-5; D remains ambiguous. This CDR3 spans 13 amino acids. The germline CDR1 and CDR2 sequences are SGHRS and YFSETQ. V lost 0 bases, J lost 5 bases, and 8 bases lay in between. This chain's CDR3 is CASSLALPETQYF. In DNA, the CDR3 is TGCGCCAGCAGCTTGGCCCTACCTGAGACCCAGTACTTC.

This clonotype was recorded a few times. The J gene is TRBJ2-7, the V gene TRBV15, with D perhaps TRBD2 (6 bases). The CDR3 is 15 amino acids. V was shortened by 5 bases and J by 2 bases, with 16 bases between the two germline ends. Germline V lookup: CDR1 LNHNV, CDR2 YYDKDF (reference sequence). The CDR3, as DNA: TGTGCCACCAGCTCGAGGGGACTTACGCCCTACGAGCAGTACTTC. Its translation is CATSSRGLTPYEQYF.

V and J are TRBV20-1 and TRBJ2-2; 11 positions agree with TRBD2. The CDR3 consists of 15 residues. Germline assignment: CDR1 DFQATT and CDR2 SNEGSKA (reference sequence). With 0 bases clipped from V and 6 bases from J, the junction kept 3 bases outside the gene matches. The CDR3 spells CSARDPLAGAGELFF. The CDR3 region has the DNA TGCAGTGCTAGAGATCCACTAGCGGGAGCCGGGGAGCTGTTTTTT.